This entry describes one TCR beta chain. This sample was included in a study of PD-L1 blockade in urothelial cancer. Overall study: Atezolizumab therapy began for patients at some point between 2014 and 2015, dosed at 1,200 mg intravenously every 3 weeks.

V shed 2 bases, J shed 4 bases, and the junction held 9 bases outside the gene matches. The CDR3 is made up of 18 amino acids. Germline values: CDR1 SGHVS, CDR2 FNYEAQ. Time point given: pretreatment peripheral blood. Generated by immunoSEQ multiplex PCR, the TCRdb table keeps only in-frame clones and is missing some. The sample shows around 100,000 clones, 90% of them seen only once. V is TRBV7-6 and J is TRBJ2-1, with 12 nucleotides matching TRBD2. Here the sequenced sample was PBMCs, taken around atezolizumab (anti-PD-L1) treatment. The TCR originated in a man aged 55-75 years with urothelial cancer. The DNA for the CDR3 is TGTGCCAGCAGCTTAACACTAGCGGGAGGTCTTTGGTACAATGAGCAGTTCTTC. Translation gives CASSLTLAGGLWYNEQFF.